This record concerns one T cell receptor beta chain sequence. Its target is unknown. The length of the CDR3 is 13 residues. V was trimmed by 4 bases and J by 11 bases, leaving 13 bases between them. The germline V gene has CDR1 SGHRS and CDR2 YFSETQ. TCRdb ran MiXCR on the 5' RACE reads and lists one entry per CDR3 protein. The repertoire has some 87,000 distinct CDR3 sequences, around 30% of them found once; the top ten carry roughly three fifths. The data stem from a study of CD8 T cells in ankylosing spondylitis. Findings and limits, study-wide: Significantly higher representation of disease-linked clones was reported for matched ankylosing spondylitis synovial fluid. Those disease-linked clones were CD8+; they were also relatively rare in peripheral blood. Characteristic, it appeared, of ankylosing spondylitis blood was a TCR beta motif of eight or nine highly homologous variants.

The receptor comes from a male donor with ankylosing spondylitis or in good health (not recorded which). The source material was blood, either unsorted or a sorted T cell fraction (not recorded which). The V gene is TRBV5-1, the J gene TRBJ1-6; TRBD1 might be the D (6 bases). CDR3 nucleotides: TGCGCCAGCAGCCACAGGGAAAGGACACCCCTCCACTTT. It specifies CASSHRERTPLHF.